The rows below give T cell receptor beta chains drawn from one sample of a study of blood T cell repertoires in COVID-19. Clones were sequenced by immunoSEQ multiplex PCR, and TCRdb holds only the in-frame ones, with some missing. Of 62,000 or so clones detected, 85% to 90% appear once; the ten largest clones hold approximately 2.7%. The sequencing sample was made of peripheral blood. Every receptor here comes from a man aged 50 to 59 with acute or convalescent COVID-19. Both conserved end residues are part of each CDR3. D genes are given only for firm matches. Rows give clone size only sometimes, using once, few, many, or a class for an expanded clone.

len	d_gene	v_gene	j_gene	abundance	CDR3nt	CDR3aa
15	TRBD1	TRBV19	TRBJ1-4	-	TGTGCCAGTAATCGGGACAGCGCAACTAATGAAAAACTGTTTTTT	CASNRDSATNEKLFF
12	-	TRBV7-9	TRBJ1-2	-	TGTGCCAGCAGGTCAACAGGGTATGGCTACACCTTC	CASRSTGYGYTF
13	-	TRBV10-3	TRBJ1-1	-	TGTGCCATCAGTGAGACGATACAGGACAAAGCTTTCTTT	CAISETIQDKAFF
18	TRBD1	TRBV5-4	TRBJ1-2	-	TGTGCCAGCAGCACCGCCGGGACAGGGTCTTACGTCAACTATGGCTACACCTTC	CASSTAGTGSYVNYGYTF
14	-	TRBV7-2	TRBJ1-1	-	TGTGCCAGCACCCTGACGGAGGTTAACACTGAAGCTTTCTTT	CASTLTEVNTEAFF
14	-	TRBV4-1	TRBJ1-1	-	TGCGCCAGCAGCGGACGGACAGTGGGCACTGAAGCTTTCTTT	CASSGRTVGTEAFF
16	TRBD2	TRBV5-5	TRBJ2-1	-	TGTGCCAGCAGCAAGGACCCGGGACTAGTGTTCAATGAGCAGTTCTTC	CASSKDPGLVFNEQFF
12	-	TRBV7-9	TRBJ2-1	-	TGTGCCAGCAGCCCGCCGCGGCCTGAGCAGTTCTTC	CASSPPRPEQFF
16	TRBD1	TRBV11-2	TRBJ2-5	-	TGTGCCAGCAGCGTTAGTCGAGGGACAGGGAAAGAGACCCAGTACTTC	CASSVSRGTGKETQYF
15	-	TRBV7-9	TRBJ2-2	-	TGTGCCAGCAGCTTCGGGAGAGGGGAGACCGGGGAGCTGTTTTTT	CASSFGRGETGELFF
15	-	TRBV18	TRBJ1-4	-	TGTGCCAGCTCACCAAGTGGGCAGGGGATCGAAAAACTGTTTTTT	CASSPSGQGIEKLFF
16	TRBD2	TRBV7-9	TRBJ2-1	once	TGTGCCAGCAGCTTAGCGGCTAGCGGGAGGGACAATGAGCAGTTCTTC	CASSLAASGRDNEQFF
16	TRBD2	TRBV5-1	TRBJ2-7	-	TGCGCCAGCAGCTTGGTTCTAGCGGGAGAAGGGTACGAGCAGTACTTC	CASSLVLAGEGYEQYF
15	-	TRBV28	TRBJ1-5	-	TGTGCCAGCACTGCGAGCGGGGGGGGACGGCAGCCCCAGCATTTT	CASTASGGGRQPQHF
14	TRBD1	TRBV6-6	TRBJ1-2	-	TGTGCCAGCCACTACCGGGGGGACAGGGATGGCTACACCTTC	CASHYRGDRDGYTF
15	TRBD2	TRBV30	TRBJ2-7	few	TGTGCCTGGAGTGGAATACTAGCGTCAGCCTACGAGCAGTACTTC	CAWSGILASAYEQYF
13	-	TRBV7-8	TRBJ1-1	-	TGTGCCAGCAGACTCATCGGGGTCACTGAAGCTTTCTTT	CASRLIGVTEAFF
14	TRBD2	TRBV3-1/TRBV3-2	TRBJ2-7	-	TGTGCCAGCAGCCCCCGGGGGGGGGCGGGGGAGCAGTACTTC	CASSPRGGAGEQYF
15	-	TRBV6-2/TRBV6-3	TRBJ1-1	-	TGTGCCAGCAGCCCCGAACGGACAGTGAACACTGAAGCTTTCTTT	CASSPERTVNTEAFF
16	-	TRBV7-2	TRBJ2-4	-	TGTGCCAGCAGCAGAAGAGGGACTTTAGCCAAAAACATTCAGTACTTC	CASSRRGTLAKNIQYF
14	TRBD1	TRBV30	TRBJ1-4	-	TGTGCCTGGAGTCGACAGGGGATTAATGAAAAACTGTTTTTT	CAWSRQGINEKLFF
14	-	TRBV4-3	TRBJ2-3	-	TGCGCCAGCAGCCAAGGACAGGTGGTAGATACGCAGTATTTT	CASSQGQVVDTQYF
15	TRBD2	TRBV6-4	TRBJ2-3	few	TGTGCCAGCAGTACACTAGCGGGGTCCACAGATACGCAGTATTTT	CASSTLAGSTDTQYF
17	-	TRBV5-1	TRBJ1-2	-	TGCGCCAGCAGCTTGGACGGGACTACACTACTAAACTATGGCTACACCTTC	CASSLDGTTLLNYGYTF
15	TRBD1	TRBV4-1	TRBJ1-5	-	TGCGCCAGCAGCCAGGGACAGGGGGTTTTTCAGCCCCAGCATTTT	CASSQGQGVFQPQHF
16	-	TRBV7-9	TRBJ2-7	-	TGTGCCAGCAGCCCCCCCGGGGGTACCTTCTCCTACGAGCAGTACTTC	CASSPPGGTFSYEQYF
14	TRBD1	TRBV29-1	TRBJ1-1	-	TGCAGCGACTTCGGGACAGGGTCGGGAGCTGAAGCTTTCTTT	CSDFGTGSGAEAFF
14	TRBD1	TRBV7-2	TRBJ1-1	-	TGTGCCAGCAGACAGGACAGGGGGCTTTCTGAAGCTTTCTTT	CASRQDRGLSEAFF
16	TRBD1	TRBV28	TRBJ1-2	-	TGTGCCAGCAGTTTAGGGGTGGGACAGTCTAACTATGGCTACACCTTC	CASSLGVGQSNYGYTF
15	-	TRBV6-5	TRBJ2-2	-	TGTGCCAGCATGATTGATCCCTCCGGGGGCGGGGAGCTGTTTTTT	CASMIDPSGGGELFF
14	-	TRBV15	TRBJ1-1	-	TGTGCCACCAGTACGCACCAGGGGAACACTGAAGCTTTCTTT	CATSTHQGNTEAFF
12	-	TRBV6-5	TRBJ2-3	-	TGTGCCAGTGCGGGTAGCACAGATACGCAGTATTTT	CASAGSTDTQYF
13	-	TRBV6-5	TRBJ2-3	-	TGTGCCAGCAGTTCGACTAGTACAGATACGCAGTATTTT	CASSSTSTDTQYF
15	-	TRBV24-1	TRBJ2-2	-	TGTGCCACCAGTGATCCTACCTCATACACCGGGGAGCTGTTTTTT	CATSDPTSYTGELFF
14	-	TRBV2	TRBJ2-4	few	TGTGCCAGTAGGAGCCGAGCCGGCAAAAACATTCAGTACTTC	CASRSRAGKNIQYF
17	TRBD2	TRBV7-9	TRBJ2-3	-	TGTGCCAGCAGCGGAGGGACTAGCGGGACCAGCACAGATACGCAGTATTTT	CASSGGTSGTSTDTQYF
15	-	TRBV5-4	TRBJ1-4	-	TGTGCCAGCAGCTTGGCCGGGACATCGAATGAAAAACTGTTTTTT	CASSLAGTSNEKLFF
15	-	TRBV28	TRBJ2-1	-	TGTGCCAGCAGTTCCCCCTCGGGATTCTTTAATGAGCAGTTCTTC	CASSSPSGFFNEQFF
16	TRBD2	TRBV29-1	TRBJ2-7	-	TGCAGCGTTCTTGGGACTAGCGGGAGGTCCTCCTACGAGCAGTACTTC	CSVLGTSGRSSYEQYF
16	TRBD2	TRBV27	TRBJ2-1	-	TGTGCCAGCAGTTTGGGGACTATAGCGGGCTACAATGAGCAGTTCTTC	CASSLGTIAGYNEQFF
15	TRBD1	TRBV6-5	TRBJ1-1	-	TGTGCCAGCAGTTTCGACAGGGGGCTGAGCACTGAAGCTTTCTTT	CASSFDRGLSTEAFF
16	-	TRBV6-6	TRBJ1-5	-	TGTGCCAGCAGTTACTCCGGAGGGTTGAGCAATCAGCCCCAGCATTTT	CASSYSGGLSNQPQHF
11	-	TRBV12-3/TRBV12-4	TRBJ1-2	once	TGTGCCAGCACCCAGGAGGGACCCTACACCTTC	CASTQEGPYTF
13	TRBD1	TRBV10-2	TRBJ1-2	-	TGCGCCAGCAGTCCAGGGGGAGTGTATGGCTACACCTTC	CASSPGGVYGYTF
18	TRBD2	TRBV3-1/TRBV3-2	TRBJ2-5	-	TGTGCCAGCAGCCAAGATCTAGGTAGCGGGAGGGCCAGTGAGACCCAGTACTTC	CASSQDLGSGRASETQYF
13	-	TRBV28	TRBJ2-1	-	TGTGCCAGCAGTTGGGGGGTAGGGAATGAGCAGTTCTTC	CASSWGVGNEQFF
16	TRBD1	TRBV4-3	TRBJ1-6	-	TGCGCCAGCAGCCAAGAACCCGGGACAGGGGATTCACCCCTCCACTTT	CASSQEPGTGDSPLHF